Sequencing of this T cell receptor (beta chain) was carried out in a study of blood T cell repertoires in COVID-19. Study-level background: PBMCs, B-cell-depleted T cells, or T cells provided the cDNA or gDNA that made up the material.

The study recruited people aged about 18 to 89 years across roughly 25 US areas. The study assigned cohorts using participant-reported clinical history. Before being deemed recovered, Cohort 3 donors had two negative PCRs, clearance, or symptom resolution. The junction had 0 bases not matched to a gene; V was cut back by 0 bases and J by 5 bases. Germline lookup yields CDR1 SGHNT and CDR2 YYREEE (reference sequence). The CDR3 consists of 14 residues. Using immunoSEQ multiplex PCR, the repertoire was profiled, and TCRdb retains in-frame clones only, with some absent. Among around 300,000 clones listed, approximately 88% were seen once.

The clonotype comes from a man aged 25-40 years who had recovered from COVID-19. The chain couples TRBV5-4 to TRBJ1-5, with 9 bases matching TRBD1. Specimen: PBMCs or T cells enriched from blood (not recorded which). The CDR3 protein is CASSLGTGDQPQHF. CDR3 DNA sequence: TGTGCCAGCAGCTTGGGGACAGGGGATCAGCCCCAGCATTTT.